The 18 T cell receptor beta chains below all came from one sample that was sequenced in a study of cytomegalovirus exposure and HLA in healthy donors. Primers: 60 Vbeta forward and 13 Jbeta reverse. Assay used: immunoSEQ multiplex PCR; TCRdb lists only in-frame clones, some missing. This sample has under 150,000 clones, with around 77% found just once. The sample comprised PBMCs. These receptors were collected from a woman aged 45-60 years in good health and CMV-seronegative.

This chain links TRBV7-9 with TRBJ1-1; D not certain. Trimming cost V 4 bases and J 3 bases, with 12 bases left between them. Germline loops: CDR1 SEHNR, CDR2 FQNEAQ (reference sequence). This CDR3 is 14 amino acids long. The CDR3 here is CASSSPDGDTEAFF. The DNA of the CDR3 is TGTGCCAGCAGCTCTCCGGACGGGGACACTGAAGCTTTCTTT.

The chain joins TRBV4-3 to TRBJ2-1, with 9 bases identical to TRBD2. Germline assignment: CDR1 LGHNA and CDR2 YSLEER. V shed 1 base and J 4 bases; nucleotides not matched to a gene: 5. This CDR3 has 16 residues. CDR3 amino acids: CASSQGPSGRYNEQFF. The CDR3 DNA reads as TGCGCCAGCAGCCAAGGACCCAGCGGGAGGTACAATGAGCAGTTCTTC.

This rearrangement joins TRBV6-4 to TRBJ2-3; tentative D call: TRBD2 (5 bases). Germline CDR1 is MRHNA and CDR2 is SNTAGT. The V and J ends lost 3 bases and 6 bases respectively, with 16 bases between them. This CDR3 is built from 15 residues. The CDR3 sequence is CASSDEFGGGDTQYF. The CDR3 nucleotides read TGTGCCAGCAGTGATGAATTTGGAGGTGGGGATACGCAGTATTTT.

The CDR3 DNA reads TGTGCCAGCAGCGGGGGACTAGCGGGAGTGCGCGAGCAGTACTTC. Its translation: CASSGGLAGVREQYF. The genes are TRBV27 and TRBJ2-7, with 14 bases aligning to TRBD2. Germline values: CDR1 MNHEY, CDR2 SMNVEV (reference sequence). The CDR3 totals 15 residues. Trimming cost V 6 bases and J 6 bases; bases outside gene matches: 7.

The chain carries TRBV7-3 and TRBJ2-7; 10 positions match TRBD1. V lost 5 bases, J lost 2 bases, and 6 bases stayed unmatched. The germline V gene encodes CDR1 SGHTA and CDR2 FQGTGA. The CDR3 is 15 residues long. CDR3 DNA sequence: TGTGCCAGCAGCCGACAGGGGGCCGACCCCTACGAGCAGTACTTC. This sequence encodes CASSRQGADPYEQYF.

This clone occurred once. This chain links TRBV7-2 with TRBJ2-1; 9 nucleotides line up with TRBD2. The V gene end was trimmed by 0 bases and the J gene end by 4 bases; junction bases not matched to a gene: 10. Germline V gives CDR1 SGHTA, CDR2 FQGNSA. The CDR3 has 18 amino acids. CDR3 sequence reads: CASSLAGRGAGGYNEQFF. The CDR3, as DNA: TGTGCCAGCAGCTTAGCGGGACGTGGAGCGGGAGGTTACAATGAGCAGTTCTTC.

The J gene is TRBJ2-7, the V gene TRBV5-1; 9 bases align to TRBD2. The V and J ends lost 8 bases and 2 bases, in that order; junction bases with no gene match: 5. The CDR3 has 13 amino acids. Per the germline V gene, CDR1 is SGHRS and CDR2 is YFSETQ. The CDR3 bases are TGCGCCAGTAGACTAGCGGAAGCCTACGAGCAGTACTTC. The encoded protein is CASRLAEAYEQYF.

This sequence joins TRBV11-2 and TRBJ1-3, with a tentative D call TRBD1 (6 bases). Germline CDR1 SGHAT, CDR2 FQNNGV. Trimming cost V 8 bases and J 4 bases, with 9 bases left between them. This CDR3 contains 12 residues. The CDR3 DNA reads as TGTGCCAGCCAGGGGTACGGAAACACCATATATTTT. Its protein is CASQGYGNTIYF. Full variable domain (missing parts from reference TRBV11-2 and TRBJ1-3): EAGVAQSPRYKIIEKRQSVAFWCNPISGHATLYWYQQILGQGPKLLIQFQNNGVVDDSQLPKDRFSAERLKGVDSTLKIQPAKLEDSAVYLCASQGYGNTIYFGEGSWLTVV.

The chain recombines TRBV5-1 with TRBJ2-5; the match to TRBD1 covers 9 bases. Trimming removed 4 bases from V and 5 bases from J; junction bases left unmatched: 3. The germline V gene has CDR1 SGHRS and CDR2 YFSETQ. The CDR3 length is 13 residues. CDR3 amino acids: CASSPTGGETQYF. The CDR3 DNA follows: TGCGCCAGCAGCCCGACAGGGGGGGAGACCCAGTACTTC. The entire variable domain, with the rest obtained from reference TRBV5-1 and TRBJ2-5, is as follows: KAGVTQTPRYLIKTRGQQVTLSCSPISGHRSVSWYQQTPGQGLQFLFEYFSETQRNKGNFPGRFSGRQFSNSRSEMNVSTLELGDSALYLCASSPTGGETQYFGPGTRLLVL.

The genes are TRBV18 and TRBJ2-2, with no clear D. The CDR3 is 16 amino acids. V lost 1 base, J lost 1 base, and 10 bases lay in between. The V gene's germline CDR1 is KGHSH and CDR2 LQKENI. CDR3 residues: CASSPQRIGNTGELFF. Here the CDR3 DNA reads TGTGCCAGCTCACCACAACGAATCGGGAACACCGGGGAGCTGTTTTTT.

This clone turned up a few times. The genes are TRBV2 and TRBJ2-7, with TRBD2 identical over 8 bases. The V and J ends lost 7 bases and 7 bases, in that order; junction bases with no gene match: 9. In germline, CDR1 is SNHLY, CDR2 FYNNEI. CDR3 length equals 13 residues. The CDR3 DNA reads TGTGCCAGCACTCCGGGAGGGCCGCGGGAGCAGTACTTC. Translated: CASTPGGPREQYF. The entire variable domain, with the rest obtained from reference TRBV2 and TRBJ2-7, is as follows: EPEVTQTPSHQVTQMGQEVILRCVPISNHLYFYWYRQILGQKVEFLVSFYNNEISEKSEIFDDQFSVERPDGSNFTLKIRSTKLEDSAMYFCASTPGGPREQYFGPGTRLTVT.

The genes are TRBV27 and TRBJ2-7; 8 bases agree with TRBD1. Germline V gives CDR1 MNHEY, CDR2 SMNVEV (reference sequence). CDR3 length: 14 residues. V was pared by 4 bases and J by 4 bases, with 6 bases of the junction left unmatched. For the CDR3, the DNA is TGTGCCAGCAGTTCAACCAGGGGGCCGTACGAGCAGTACGTC. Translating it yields CASSSTRGPYEQYV.

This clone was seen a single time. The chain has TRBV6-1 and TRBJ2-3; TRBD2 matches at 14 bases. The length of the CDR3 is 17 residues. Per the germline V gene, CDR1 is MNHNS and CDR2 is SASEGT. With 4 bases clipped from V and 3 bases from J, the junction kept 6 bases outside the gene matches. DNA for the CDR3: TGTGCCAGCAGTGTGGGACTAGCGGGAGTGGGGACAGATACGCAGTATTTT. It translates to CASSVGLAGVGTDTQYF.

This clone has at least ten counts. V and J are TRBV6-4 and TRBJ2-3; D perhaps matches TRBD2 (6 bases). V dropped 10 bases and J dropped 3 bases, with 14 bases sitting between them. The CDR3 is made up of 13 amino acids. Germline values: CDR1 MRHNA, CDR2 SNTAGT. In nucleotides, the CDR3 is TGTGCCACCTCCGGAGGGGTGACAGATACGCAGTATTTT. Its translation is CATSGGVTDTQYF.

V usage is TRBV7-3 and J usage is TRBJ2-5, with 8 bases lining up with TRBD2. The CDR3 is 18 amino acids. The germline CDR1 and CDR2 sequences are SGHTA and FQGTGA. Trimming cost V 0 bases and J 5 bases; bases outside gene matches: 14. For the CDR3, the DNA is TGTGCCAGCAGCTTAACGCCTTCGAGCAGCGGGAGTAGGGAGACCCAGTACTTC. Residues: CASSLTPSSSGSRETQYF.

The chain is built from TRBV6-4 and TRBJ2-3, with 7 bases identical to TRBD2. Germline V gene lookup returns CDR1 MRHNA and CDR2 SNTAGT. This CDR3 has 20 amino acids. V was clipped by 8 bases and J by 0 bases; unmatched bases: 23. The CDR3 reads CASPPELGPAGLTSTDTQYF. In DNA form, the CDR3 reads TGTGCCAGCCCCCCTGAGTTGGGCCCAGCGGGGCTCACTAGCACAGATACGCAGTATTTT.

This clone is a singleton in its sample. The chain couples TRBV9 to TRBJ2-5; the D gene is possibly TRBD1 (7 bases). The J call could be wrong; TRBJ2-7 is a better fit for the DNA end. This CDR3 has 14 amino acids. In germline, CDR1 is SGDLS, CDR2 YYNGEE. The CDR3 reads CASSPGGRSYEQYF. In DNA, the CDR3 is TGTGCCAGCAGCCCAGGGGGGCGTAGTTACGAGCAGTACTTC.

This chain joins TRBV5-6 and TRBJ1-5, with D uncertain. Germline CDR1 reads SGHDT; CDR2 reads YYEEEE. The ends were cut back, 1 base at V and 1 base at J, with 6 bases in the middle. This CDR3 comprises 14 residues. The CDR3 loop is CASSLTRSNQPQHF. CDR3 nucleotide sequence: TGTGCCAGCAGCTTGACCAGAAGCAATCAGCCCCAGCATTTT.